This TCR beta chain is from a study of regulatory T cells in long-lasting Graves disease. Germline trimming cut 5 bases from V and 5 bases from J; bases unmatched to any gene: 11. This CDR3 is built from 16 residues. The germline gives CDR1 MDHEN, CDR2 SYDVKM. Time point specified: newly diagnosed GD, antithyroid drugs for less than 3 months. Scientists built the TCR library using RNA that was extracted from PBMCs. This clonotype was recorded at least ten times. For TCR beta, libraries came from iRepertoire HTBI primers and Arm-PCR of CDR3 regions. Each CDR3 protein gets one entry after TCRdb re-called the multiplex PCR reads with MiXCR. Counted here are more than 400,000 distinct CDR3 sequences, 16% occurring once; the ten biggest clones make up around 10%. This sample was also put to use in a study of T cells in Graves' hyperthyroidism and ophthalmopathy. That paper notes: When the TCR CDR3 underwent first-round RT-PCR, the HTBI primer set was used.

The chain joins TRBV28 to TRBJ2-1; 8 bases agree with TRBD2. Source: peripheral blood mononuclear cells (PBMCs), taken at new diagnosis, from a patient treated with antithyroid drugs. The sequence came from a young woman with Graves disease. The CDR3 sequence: CASSATGTRGNNEQFF. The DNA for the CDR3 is TGTGCCAGCAGTGCAACCGGGACTAGAGGGAACAATGAGCAGTTCTTC.